The sequence of this T cell receptor beta chain was determined in a study of blood T cell repertoires in COVID-19. Germline V gene lookup returns CDR1 LGHDT and CDR2 YNNKEL (reference sequence). V was pared by 4 bases and J by 2 bases, with 11 bases between. The CDR3 runs to 14 residues. Original data processing: Estimates of nucleated cell counts were drawn from the amplification of reference gene primers. Only in-frame clones appear in the TCRdb table, and some are missing; sequencing was by immunoSEQ multiplex PCR. V and J calls and clone size come straight from that table; D and trimming were deduced from the DNA. The table shows about 250,000 clones, with approximately 82% occurring only once.

Sequencing was performed on peripheral blood. The sequence came from a man aged 35-49 years with active or convalescent COVID-19. The J gene is TRBJ1-1, the V gene TRBV3-1 (or the pseudogene TRBV3-2); a possible D gene is TRBD1 (5 bases). The chain's CDR3 is CASSLGQVNTEAFF. CDR3 nucleotides: TGTGCCAGCAGCCTGGGGCAGGTTAACACTGAAGCTTTCTTT.